The 15 T cell receptor beta chains listed next were all sequenced from one sample in a study of blood T cell repertoires in COVID-19. This table comes from immunoSEQ multiplex PCR, and its TCRdb copy is limited to in-frame clones, with some not included. The table has about half a million clones, 80% to 90% seen once. Sequenced input: peripheral blood. The receptors come from a human donor in a cohort sampled during active COVID-19.

The CDR3 is CASSSQREGQETQYF. CDR3 nucleotide sequence: TGTGCCAGCAGTTCCCAGCGGGAGGGCCAAGAGACCCAGTACTTC. The chain combines TRBV27 with TRBJ2-5; 10 bases map to TRBD2. The CDR3 has 15 residues. In germline, CDR1 is MNHEY, CDR2 SMNVEV (reference sequence). V shed 4 bases, J shed 1 base, and the junction held 3 bases outside the gene matches.

This clone was seen a few times. The V gene is TRBV5-4, the J gene TRBJ1-2; TRBD1 aligns across 11 bases. The germline CDR1 and CDR2 sequences are SGHNT and YYREEE (reference sequence). V trimming: 4 bases; J trimming: 2 bases; junction bases outside the gene matches: 1. The CDR3 is 14 amino acids. CDR3: CASSGDRGNYGYTF. CDR3 nucleotides: TGTGCCAGCAGCGGGGACAGGGGGAACTATGGCTACACCTTC.

The rearrangement links TRBV4-3 to TRBJ1-2; 8 bases agree with TRBD1. Germline V CDR1 and CDR2: LGHNA, YSLEER. This CDR3 region has 17 residues. J lost 7 bases, V lost 2 bases, and 15 bases had no gene match. Here the CDR3 DNA reads TGCGCCAGCAGCCAATCCCCACAAGGCAGGGGGCAGGGTGGCTACACCTTC. Its protein product is CASSQSPQGRGQGGYTF.

The chain's CDR3 is CASSLNIGELGYAEQYF. As DNA, the CDR3 is TGTGCCAGCAGCCTCAATATAGGGGAACTGGGGTACGCCGAGCAGTACTTC. The V and J genes are TRBV7-6 and TRBJ2-7; possibly TRBD1 for D (5 bases). Deletions cut 5 bases from V and 6 bases from J, with 26 bases between. This CDR3 region has 17 residues. Germline CDR1 is SGHVS and CDR2 is FNYEAQ.

This sequence joins TRBV7-9 and TRBJ1-1; no firm D call. Trimming cost V 1 base and J 10 bases, with 10 bases left between them. CDR3 length: 12 amino acids. Germline loops: CDR1 SEHNR, CDR2 FQNEAQ (reference sequence). The chain's CDR3 is CASSLGERAAFF. CDR3 DNA sequence: TGTGCCAGCAGCTTAGGGGAGAGGGCAGCTTTCTTT. The variable domain in full, with the rest retrieved from reference TRBV7-9 and TRBJ1-1, is DTGVSQNPRHKITKRGQNVTFRCDPISEHNRLYWYRQTLGQGPEFLTYFQNEAQLEKSRLLSDRFSAERPKGSFSTLEIQRTEQGDSAMYLCASSLGERAAFFGQGTRLTVV.

The chain couples TRBV19 to TRBJ1-1; D uncertain. CDR1 and CDR2 from the germline V gene are LNHDA and SQIVND (reference sequence). The CDR3 is 12 residues long. V was cut by 6 bases and J by 0 bases, with 5 bases left in between. The CDR3: CASRLMNTEAFF. The CDR3 DNA sequence: TGTGCCAGTAGACTCATGAACACTGAAGCTTTCTTT.

The genes are TRBV10-1 and TRBJ2-3; 10 bases agree with TRBD2. After removal of 6 bases from V and 5 bases from J, the junction contained 5 bases not matched to a gene. Germline CDR1 is WNHNN and CDR2 is SYGVQD (reference sequence). There are 14 residues in the CDR3. The CDR3 bases are TGCGCCAGCAGGGCTTCTAGCGGGAGAGATACGCAGTATTTT. Its translation: CASRASSGRDTQYF.

Here the CDR3 reads CASSIDPGTGTEAFF. The CDR3 nucleotides are TGTGCCAGTAGTATCGATCCCGGGACAGGGACTGAAGCTTTCTTT. The chain uses TRBV19 and TRBJ1-1; 9 positions agree with TRBD1. Trimming cost V 3 bases and J 5 bases; bases outside gene matches: 7. The CDR3 consists of 15 residues. CDR1 and CDR2 from the germline V gene are LNHDA and SQIVND (reference sequence).

In its sample, this clone was seen once. The chain carries TRBV4-1 and TRBJ2-7; 16 bases fit TRBD2. In germline, CDR1 is MGHRA, CDR2 YSYEKL. This CDR3 region has 19 residues. The junction had 10 bases not matched to a gene; V was cut back by 3 bases and J by 2 bases. The CDR3 DNA follows: TGCGCCAGCAGCCAGATTCCGGGACTAGCGGGAGGGCGTACCTACGAGCAGTACTTC. This codes for CASSQIPGLAGGRTYEQYF.

The chain employs TRBV5-6 and TRBJ1-1; D remains unclear. Trimming cost V 0 bases and J 1 base, with 13 bases left between them. From germline, CDR1 is SGHDT and CDR2 YYEEEE. CDR3 length equals 16 residues. The CDR3: CASSLDLRQANTEAFF. CDR3 bases: TGTGCCAGCAGCTTGGATCTCCGGCAGGCGAACACTGAAGCTTTCTTT.

This clone came up once. CDR3 region: CASSQAQVEGDTQYF. CDR3 bases: TGTGCCAGCAGCCAAGCCCAGGTAGAAGGAGATACGCAGTATTTT. The V gene is TRBV14, the J gene TRBJ2-3; D is unresolved. The germline CDR1 and CDR2 sequences are SGHDN and FVKESK. The CDR3 is 15 residues long. Trimming took 1 base from V and 5 from J, leaving 13 bases between them.

The table lists this clone with a count of one. The chain joins TRBV18 to TRBJ2-1; tentatively, D is TRBD2 (5 bases). Trimming left V 2 bases short and J 2 bases short, with 13 bases between. This CDR3 comprises 16 residues. CDR1 and CDR2 from the germline V gene are KGHSH and LQKENI. The CDR3 spells CASSPRSRSAYNEQFF. Here the CDR3 DNA reads TGTGCCAGCTCACCAAGATCTCGTAGCGCCTACAATGAGCAGTTCTTC.

The chain joins TRBV30 to TRBJ2-2; D remains unclear. From germline, CDR1 is GTSNPN and CDR2 SVGIG (reference sequence). Trimming removed 1 base at V and 5 bases at J, with 8 bases between. The CDR3 has 13 amino acids. For the CDR3, the DNA is TGTGCCTGGAGTGCGCAGACAACCGGGGAGCTGTTTTTT. Residues: CAWSAQTTGELFF.

The rearrangement links TRBV13 to TRBJ1-5, with D tentatively TRBD1 (6 bases). This CDR3 contains 13 residues. The V end lost 5 bases, the J end lost 5 bases, and 10 bases lay between the germline ends. The germline gives CDR1 PRHDT, CDR2 FYEKMQ (reference sequence). The CDR3 DNA follows: TGTGCCAGCAGCCCGAACAGGGATCAGCCCCAGCATTTT. Protein product: CASSPNRDQPQHF.

The chain is built from TRBV3-1 (or the pseudogene TRBV3-2) and TRBJ1-3; possibly TRBD1 for D (5 bases). V was trimmed by 0 bases and J by 3 bases, leaving 12 bases between them. The CDR3 has 16 amino acids. Per germline, CDR1 LGHDT and CDR2 YNNKEL (reference sequence). Here the CDR3 DNA reads TGTGCCAGCAGCCAAGAAATGGGGCGTGTTGGAAACACCATATATTTT. Amino acid sequence: CASSQEMGRVGNTIYF.